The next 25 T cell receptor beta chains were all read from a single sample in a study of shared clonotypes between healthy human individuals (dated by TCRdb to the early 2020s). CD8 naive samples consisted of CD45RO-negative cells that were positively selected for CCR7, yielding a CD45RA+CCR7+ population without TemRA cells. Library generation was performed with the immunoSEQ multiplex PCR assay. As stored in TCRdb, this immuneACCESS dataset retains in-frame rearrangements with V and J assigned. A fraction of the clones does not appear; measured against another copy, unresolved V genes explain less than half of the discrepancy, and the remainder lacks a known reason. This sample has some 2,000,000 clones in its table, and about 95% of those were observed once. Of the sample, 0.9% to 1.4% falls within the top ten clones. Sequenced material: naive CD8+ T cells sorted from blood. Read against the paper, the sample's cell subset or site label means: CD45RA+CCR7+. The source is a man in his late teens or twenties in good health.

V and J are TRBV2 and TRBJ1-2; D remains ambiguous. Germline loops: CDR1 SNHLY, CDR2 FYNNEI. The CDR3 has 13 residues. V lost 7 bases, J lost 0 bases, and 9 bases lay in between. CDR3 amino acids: CASKGDTNYGYTF. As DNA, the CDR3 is TGTGCCAGCAAGGGAGACACTAACTATGGCTACACCTTC.

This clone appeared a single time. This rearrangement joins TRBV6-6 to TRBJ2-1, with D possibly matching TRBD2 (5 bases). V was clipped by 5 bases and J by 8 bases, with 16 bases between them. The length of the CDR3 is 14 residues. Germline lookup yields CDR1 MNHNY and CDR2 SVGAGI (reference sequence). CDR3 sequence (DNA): TGTGCCAGCAGTCCCTCGCTAGCCCGTGATGAGCAGTTCTTC. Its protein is CASSPSLARDEQFF.

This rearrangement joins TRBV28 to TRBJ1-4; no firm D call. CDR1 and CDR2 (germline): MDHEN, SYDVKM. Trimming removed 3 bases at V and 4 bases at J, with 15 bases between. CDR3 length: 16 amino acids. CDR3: CASSLTLTGGNEKLFF. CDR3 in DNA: TGTGCCAGCAGTTTGACCCTCACTGGAGGTAATGAAAAACTGTTTTTT.

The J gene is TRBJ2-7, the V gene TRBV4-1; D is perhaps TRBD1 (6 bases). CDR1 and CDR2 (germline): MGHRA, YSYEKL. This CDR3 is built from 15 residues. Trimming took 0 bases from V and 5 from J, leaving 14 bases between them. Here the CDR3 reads CASSQEMQGYNEQYF. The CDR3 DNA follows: TGCGCCAGCAGCCAAGAAATGCAGGGGTACAACGAGCAGTACTTC.

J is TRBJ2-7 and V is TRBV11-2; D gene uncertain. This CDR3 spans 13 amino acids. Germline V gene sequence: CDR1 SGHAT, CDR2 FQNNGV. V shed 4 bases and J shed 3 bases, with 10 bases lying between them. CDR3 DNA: TGTGCCAGCAGCTCACACTTTCGCTACGAGCAGTACTTC. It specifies CASSSHFRYEQYF.

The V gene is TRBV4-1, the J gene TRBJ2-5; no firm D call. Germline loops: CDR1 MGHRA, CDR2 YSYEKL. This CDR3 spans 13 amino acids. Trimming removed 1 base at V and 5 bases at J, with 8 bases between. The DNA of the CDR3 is TGCGCCAGCAGCCAAGGCCTAGTTGAGACCCAGTACTTC. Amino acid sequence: CASSQGLVETQYF.

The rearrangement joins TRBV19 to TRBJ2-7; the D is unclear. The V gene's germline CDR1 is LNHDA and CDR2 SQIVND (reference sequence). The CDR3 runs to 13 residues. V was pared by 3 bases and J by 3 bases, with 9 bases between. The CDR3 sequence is CASSMADNYEQYF. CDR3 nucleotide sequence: TGTGCCAGTAGTATGGCAGATAACTACGAGCAGTACTTC.

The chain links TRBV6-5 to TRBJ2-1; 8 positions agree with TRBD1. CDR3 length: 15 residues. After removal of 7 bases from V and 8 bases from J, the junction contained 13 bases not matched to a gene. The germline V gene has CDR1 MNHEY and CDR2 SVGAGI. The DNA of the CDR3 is TGTGCCAGCACGCGGTCGGGGCAGGGGGCCGATGAGCAGTTCTTC. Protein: CASTRSGQGADEQFF.

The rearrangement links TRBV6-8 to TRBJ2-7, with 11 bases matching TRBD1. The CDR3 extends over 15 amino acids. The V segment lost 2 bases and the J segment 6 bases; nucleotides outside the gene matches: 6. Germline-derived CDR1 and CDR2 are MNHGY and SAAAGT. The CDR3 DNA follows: TGTGCCAGCAGTTACCGGGGGACAGGGGGAATCGAGCAGTACTTC. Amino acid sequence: CASSYRGTGGIEQYF.

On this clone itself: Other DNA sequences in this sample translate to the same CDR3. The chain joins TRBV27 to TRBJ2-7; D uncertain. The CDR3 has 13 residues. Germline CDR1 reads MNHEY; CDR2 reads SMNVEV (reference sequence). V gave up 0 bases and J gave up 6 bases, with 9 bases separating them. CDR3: CASSLSGVGEQYF. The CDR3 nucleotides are TGTGCCAGCAGTTTATCCGGAGTTGGCGAGCAGTACTTC.

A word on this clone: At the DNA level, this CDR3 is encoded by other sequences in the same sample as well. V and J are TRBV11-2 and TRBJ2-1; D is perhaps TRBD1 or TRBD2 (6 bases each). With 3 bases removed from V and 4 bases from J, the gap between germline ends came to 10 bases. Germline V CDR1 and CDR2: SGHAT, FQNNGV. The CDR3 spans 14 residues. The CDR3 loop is CASSLGGPYNEQFF. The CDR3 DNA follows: TGTGCCAGCAGCTTGGGGGGCCCATACAATGAGCAGTTCTTC.

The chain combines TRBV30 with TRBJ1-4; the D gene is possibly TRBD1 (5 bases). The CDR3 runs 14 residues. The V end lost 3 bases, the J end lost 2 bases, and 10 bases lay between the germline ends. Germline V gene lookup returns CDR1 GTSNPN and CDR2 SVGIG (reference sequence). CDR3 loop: CAWSSWGTNEKLFF. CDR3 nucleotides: TGTGCCTGGAGCTCCTGGGGGACTAATGAAAAACTGTTTTTT.

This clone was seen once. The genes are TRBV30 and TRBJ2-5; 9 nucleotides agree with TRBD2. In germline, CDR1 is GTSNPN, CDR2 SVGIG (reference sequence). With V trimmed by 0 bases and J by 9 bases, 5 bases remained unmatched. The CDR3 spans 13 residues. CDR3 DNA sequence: TGTGCCTGGAGTGTAGGAGGCGGGAGGGCCCAGTACTTC. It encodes CAWSVGGGRAQYF.

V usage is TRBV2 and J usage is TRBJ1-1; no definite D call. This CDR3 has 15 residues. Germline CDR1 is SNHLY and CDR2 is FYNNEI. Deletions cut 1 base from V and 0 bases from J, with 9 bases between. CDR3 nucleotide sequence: TGTGCCAGCAGTGAAGAGGTCCCACTGAACACTGAAGCTTTCTTT. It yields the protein CASSEEVPLNTEAFF.

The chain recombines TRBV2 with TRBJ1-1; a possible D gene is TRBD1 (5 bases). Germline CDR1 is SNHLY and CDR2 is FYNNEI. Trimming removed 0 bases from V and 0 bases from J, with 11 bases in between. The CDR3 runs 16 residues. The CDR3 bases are TGTGCCAGCAGTGAAGCGCAGGGTTACATGAACACTGAAGCTTTCTTT. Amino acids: CASSEAQGYMNTEAFF.

CDR3 protein: CASSDLAGPNYGYTF. The CDR3 coding sequence is TGTGCCAGCAGTGACCTCGCAGGGCCTAACTATGGCTACACCTTC. V gene TRBV6-1 combines with J gene TRBJ1-2; a possible D gene is TRBD1 (5 bases). The CDR3 has 15 residues. V shed 3 bases and J shed 0 bases, with 11 bases lying between them. The germline V gene encodes CDR1 MNHNS and CDR2 SASEGT.

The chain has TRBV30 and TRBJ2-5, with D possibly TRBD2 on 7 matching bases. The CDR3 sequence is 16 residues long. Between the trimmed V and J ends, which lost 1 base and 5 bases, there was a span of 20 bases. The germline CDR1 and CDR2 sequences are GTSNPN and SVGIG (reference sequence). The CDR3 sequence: CAWSALRGGAWETQYF. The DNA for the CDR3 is TGTGCCTGGAGTGCCCTTAGGGGGGGGGCCTGGGAGACCCAGTACTTC. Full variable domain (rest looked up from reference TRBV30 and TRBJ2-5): SQTIHQWPATLVQPVGSPLSLECTVEGTSNPNLYWYRQAAGRGLQLLFYSVGIGQISSEVPQNLSASRPQDRQFILSSKKLLLSDSGFYLCAWSALRGGAWETQYFGPGTRLLVL.

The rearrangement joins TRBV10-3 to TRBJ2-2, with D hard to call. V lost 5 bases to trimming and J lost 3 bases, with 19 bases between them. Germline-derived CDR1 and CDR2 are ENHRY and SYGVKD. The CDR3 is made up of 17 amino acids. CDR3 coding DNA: TGTGCCATCAGTAGCTTCGTTGAGCAGAGATACACCGGGGAGCTGTTTTTT. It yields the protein CAISSFVEQRYTGELFF.

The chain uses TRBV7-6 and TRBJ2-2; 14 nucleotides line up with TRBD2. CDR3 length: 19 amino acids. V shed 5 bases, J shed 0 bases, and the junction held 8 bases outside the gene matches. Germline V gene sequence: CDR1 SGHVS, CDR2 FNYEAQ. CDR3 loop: CASSPGLAGGLTNTGELFF. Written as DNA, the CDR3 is TGTGCCAGCAGCCCCGGACTAGCGGGGGGCCTCACGAACACCGGGGAGCTGTTTTTT.

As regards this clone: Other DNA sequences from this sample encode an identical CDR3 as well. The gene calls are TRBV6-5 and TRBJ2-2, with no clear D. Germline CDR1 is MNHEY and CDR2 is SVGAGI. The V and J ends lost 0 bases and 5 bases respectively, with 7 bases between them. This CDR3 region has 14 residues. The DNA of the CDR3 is TGTGCCAGCAGTTACTCGATTGGGACCGGGGAGCTGTTTTTT. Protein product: CASSYSIGTGELFF.

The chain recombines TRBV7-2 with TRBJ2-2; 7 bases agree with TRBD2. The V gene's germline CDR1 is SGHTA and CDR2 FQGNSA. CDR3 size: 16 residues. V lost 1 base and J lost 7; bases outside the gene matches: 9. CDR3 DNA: TGTGCCAGCAGCTTAGGGGCGGGAGTAGGTCACGGGGAGCTGTTTTTT. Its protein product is CASSLGAGVGHGELFF. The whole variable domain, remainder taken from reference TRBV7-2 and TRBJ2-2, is GAGVSQSPSNKVTEKGKDVELRCDPISGHTALYWYRQSLGQGLEFLIYFQGNSAPDKSGLPSDRFSAERTGGSVSTLTIQRTQQEDSAVYLCASSLGAGVGHGELFFGEGSRLTVL.

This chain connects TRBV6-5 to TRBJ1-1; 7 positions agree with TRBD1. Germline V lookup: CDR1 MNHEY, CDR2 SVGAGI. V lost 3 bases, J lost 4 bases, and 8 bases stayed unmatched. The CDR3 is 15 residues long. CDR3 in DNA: TGTGCCAGCAGTTATTCGACAGGGAAGGGCACTGAAGCTTTCTTT. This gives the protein CASSYSTGKGTEAFF.

The CDR3 sequence is CASSLPGPGNEQYF. The DNA of the CDR3 is TGTGCCAGCAGCTTACCGGGCCCGGGGAACGAGCAGTACTTC. J is TRBJ2-7 and V is TRBV11-2; weak D call: TRBD2 (5 bases). The CDR3 is 14 amino acids. Germline assignment: CDR1 SGHAT and CDR2 FQNNGV. The V end lost 2 bases, the J end lost 5 bases, and 13 bases lay between the germline ends.

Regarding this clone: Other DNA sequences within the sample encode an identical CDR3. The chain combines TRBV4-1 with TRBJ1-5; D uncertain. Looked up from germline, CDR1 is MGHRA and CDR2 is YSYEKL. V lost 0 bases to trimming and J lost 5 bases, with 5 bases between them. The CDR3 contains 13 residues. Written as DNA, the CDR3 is TGCGCCAGCAGCCAAGAGGGTGATCAGCCCCAGCATTTT. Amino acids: CASSQEGDQPQHF.

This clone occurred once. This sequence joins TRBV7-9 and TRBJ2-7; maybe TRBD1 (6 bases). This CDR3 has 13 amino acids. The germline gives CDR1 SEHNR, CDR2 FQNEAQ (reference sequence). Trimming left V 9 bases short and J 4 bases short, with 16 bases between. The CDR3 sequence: CASGQSSEYEQYF. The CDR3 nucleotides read TGTGCCAGTGGACAGTCCTCGGAGTACGAGCAGTACTTC.